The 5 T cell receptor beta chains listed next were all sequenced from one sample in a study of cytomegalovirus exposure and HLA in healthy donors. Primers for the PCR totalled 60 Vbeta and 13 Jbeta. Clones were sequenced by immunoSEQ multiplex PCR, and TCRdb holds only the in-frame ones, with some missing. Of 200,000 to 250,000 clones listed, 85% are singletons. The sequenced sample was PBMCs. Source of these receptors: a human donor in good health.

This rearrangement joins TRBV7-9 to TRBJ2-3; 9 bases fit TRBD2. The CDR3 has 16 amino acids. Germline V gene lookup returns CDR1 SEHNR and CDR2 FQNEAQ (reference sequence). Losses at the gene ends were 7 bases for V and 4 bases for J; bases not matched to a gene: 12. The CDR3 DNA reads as TGTGCCAGCACCGAAGCGGGAGGTTTCGGGTCAGATACGCAGTATTTT. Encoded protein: CASTEAGGFGSDTQYF.

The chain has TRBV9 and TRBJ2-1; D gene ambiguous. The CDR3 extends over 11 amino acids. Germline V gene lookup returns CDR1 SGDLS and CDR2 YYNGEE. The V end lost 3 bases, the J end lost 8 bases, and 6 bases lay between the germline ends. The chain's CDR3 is CASSALHEQFF. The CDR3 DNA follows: TGTGCCAGCAGCGCACTACATGAGCAGTTCTTC.

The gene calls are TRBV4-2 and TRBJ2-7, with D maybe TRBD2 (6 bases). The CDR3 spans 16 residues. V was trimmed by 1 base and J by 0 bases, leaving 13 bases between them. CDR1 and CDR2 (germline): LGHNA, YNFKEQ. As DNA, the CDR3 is TGTGCCAGCAGCCAAGTGGGGACTGGGAGCTCCTACGAGCAGTACTTC. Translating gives CASSQVGTGSSYEQYF.

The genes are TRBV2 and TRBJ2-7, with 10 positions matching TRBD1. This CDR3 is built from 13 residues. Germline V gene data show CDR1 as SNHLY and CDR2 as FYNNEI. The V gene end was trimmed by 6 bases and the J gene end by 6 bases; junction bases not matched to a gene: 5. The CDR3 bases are TGTGCCAGCAGGGGGGACAGGGGCACCGAGCAGTACTTC. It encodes CASRGDRGTEQYF.

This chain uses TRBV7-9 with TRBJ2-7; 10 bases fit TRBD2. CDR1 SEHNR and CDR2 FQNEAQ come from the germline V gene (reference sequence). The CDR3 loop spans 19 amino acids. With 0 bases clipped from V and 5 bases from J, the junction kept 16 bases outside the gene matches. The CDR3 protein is CASSLALIAGGPSGDEQYF. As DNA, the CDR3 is TGTGCCAGCAGCTTAGCGCTGATAGCGGGAGGTCCGTCCGGGGACGAGCAGTACTTC.